Below, one T cell receptor (beta chain) is given with its context. Its antigen is as yet unknown. Generated by immunoSEQ multiplex PCR, the TCRdb table keeps only in-frame clones and is missing some. The sample holds approximately 5,400 clones, approximately 74% seen once. The data originate from a study of early stage breast cancer tumors. Looking at the study overall: Most invasive tumors, about 75% of the 16, were ER+/PR+/HER2-. Among around twelve ER+/PR+/HER2- tumors, eight were ductal, four lobular. Study results and caveats: Compared with adjacent normal breast tissue, tumors showed 2 to 2.5-fold greater T cell density and higher clonality. In about 90% of the 16 patients, blood comparison separated tumor from normal breast.

The CDR3 is made up of 13 amino acids. Germline V gene sequence: CDR1 SGDLS, CDR2 YYNGEE. V was cut by 2 bases and J by 3 bases, with 8 bases left in between. The J gene is TRBJ1-2, the V gene TRBV9, with a tentative D call TRBD1 (5 bases). Sequenced: breast tumor tissue. This receptor was taken from a person between 60 and 70 years old with breast cancer. In DNA form, the CDR3 reads TGTGCCAGCAGCGTGGGAGGGGACTATGGCTACACCTTC. Residues: CASSVGGDYGYTF.